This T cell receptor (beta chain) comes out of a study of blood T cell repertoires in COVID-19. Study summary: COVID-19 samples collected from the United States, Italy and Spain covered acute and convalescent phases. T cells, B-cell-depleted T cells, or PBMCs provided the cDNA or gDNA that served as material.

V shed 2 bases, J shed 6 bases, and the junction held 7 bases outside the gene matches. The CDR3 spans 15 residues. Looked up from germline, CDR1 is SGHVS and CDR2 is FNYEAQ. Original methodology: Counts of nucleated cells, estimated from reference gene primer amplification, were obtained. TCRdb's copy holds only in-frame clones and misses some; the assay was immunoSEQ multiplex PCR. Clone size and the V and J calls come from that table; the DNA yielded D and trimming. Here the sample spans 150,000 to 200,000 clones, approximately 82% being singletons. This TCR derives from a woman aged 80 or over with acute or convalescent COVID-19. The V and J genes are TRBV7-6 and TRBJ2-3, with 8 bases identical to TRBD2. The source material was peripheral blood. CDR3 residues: CASSLTGGPQDTQYF. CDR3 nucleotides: TGTGCCAGCAGCTTAACGGGAGGGCCTCAGGATACGCAGTATTTT.